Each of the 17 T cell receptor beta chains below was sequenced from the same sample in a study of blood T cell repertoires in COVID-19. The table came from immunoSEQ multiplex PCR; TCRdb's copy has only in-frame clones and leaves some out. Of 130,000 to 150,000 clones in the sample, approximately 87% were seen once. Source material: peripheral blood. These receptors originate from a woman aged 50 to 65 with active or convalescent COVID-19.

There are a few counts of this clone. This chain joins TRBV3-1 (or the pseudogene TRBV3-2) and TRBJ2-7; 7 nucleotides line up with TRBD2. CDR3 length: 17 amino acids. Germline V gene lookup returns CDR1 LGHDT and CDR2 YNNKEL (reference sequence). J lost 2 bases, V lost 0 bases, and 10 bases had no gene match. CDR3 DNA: TGTGCCAGCAGCCAAGACTCTTTGCGGGAGTGGCCCTACGAGCAGTACTTC. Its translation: CASSQDSLREWPYEQYF.

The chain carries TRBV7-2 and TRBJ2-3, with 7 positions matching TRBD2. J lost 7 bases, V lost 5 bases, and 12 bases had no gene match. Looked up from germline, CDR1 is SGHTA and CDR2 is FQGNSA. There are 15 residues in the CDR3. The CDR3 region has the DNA TGTGCCAGCAGCGTGCAGGTGGGAGGGGCGAATACGCAGTATTTT. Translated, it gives CASSVQVGGANTQYF.

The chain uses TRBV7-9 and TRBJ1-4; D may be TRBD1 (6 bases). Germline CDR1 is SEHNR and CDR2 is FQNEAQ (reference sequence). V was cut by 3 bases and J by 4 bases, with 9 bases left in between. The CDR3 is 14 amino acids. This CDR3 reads CASSFGQINEKLFF. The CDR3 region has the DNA TGTGCCAGCAGCTTCGGACAGATTAATGAAAAACTGTTTTTT. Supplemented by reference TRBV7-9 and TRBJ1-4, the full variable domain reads DTGVSQNPRHKITKRGQNVTFRCDPISEHNRLYWYRQTLGQGPEFLTYFQNEAQLEKSRLLSDRFSAERPKGSFSTLEIQRTEQGDSAMYLCASSFGQINEKLFFGSGTQLSVL.

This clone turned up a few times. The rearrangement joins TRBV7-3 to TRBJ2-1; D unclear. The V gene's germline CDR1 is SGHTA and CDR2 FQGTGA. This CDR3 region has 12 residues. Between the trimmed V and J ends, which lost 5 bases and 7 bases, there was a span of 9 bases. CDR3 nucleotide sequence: TGTGCCAGCAGCCTAAACAGTAATGAGCAGTTCTTC. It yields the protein CASSLNSNEQFF. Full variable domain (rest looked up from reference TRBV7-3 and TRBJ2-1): GAGVSQTPSNKVTEKGKYVELRCDPISGHTALYWYRQSLGQGPEFLIYFQGTGAADDSGLPNDRFFAVRPEGSVSTLKIQRTERGDSAVYLCASSLNSNEQFFGPGTRLTVL.

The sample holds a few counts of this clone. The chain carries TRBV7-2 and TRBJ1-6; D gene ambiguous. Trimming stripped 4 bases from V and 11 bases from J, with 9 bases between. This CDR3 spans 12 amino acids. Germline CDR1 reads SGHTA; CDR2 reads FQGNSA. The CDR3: CASSSTRTPLHF. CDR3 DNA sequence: TGTGCCAGCAGCTCCACGAGGACACCCCTCCACTTT.

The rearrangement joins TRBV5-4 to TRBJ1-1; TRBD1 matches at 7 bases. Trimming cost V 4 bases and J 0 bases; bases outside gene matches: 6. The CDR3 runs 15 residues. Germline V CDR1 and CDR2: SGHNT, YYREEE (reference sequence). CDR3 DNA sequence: TGTGCCAGCAGCCAGTGGACAGGCGTGAACACTGAAGCTTTCTTT. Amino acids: CASSQWTGVNTEAFF.

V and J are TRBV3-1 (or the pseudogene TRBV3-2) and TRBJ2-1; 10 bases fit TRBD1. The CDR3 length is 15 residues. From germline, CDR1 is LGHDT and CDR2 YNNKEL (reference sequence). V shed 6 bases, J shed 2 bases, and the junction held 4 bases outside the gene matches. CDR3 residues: CASSRDRGTYNEQFF. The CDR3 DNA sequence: TGTGCCAGCAGTCGGGACAGGGGCACCTACAATGAGCAGTTCTTC.

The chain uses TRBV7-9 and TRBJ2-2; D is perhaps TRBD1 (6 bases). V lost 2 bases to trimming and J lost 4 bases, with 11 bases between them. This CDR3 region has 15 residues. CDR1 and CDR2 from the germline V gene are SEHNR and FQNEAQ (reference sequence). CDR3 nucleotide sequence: TGTGCCAGCAGCTTACAGGGGTCAAGCACCGGGGAGCTGTTTTTT. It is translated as CASSLQGSSTGELFF.

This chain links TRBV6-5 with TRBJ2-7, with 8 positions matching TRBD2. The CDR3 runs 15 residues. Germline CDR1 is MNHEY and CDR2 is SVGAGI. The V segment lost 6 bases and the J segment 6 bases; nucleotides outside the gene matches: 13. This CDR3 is CASSSAGAGAPEQYF. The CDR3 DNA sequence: TGTGCCAGCAGCTCGGCCGGAGCGGGAGCACCCGAGCAGTACTTC.

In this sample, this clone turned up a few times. In DNA, the CDR3 is TGCGCCAGCAGCCAAGTATTCGGGACAGGGCTCTACGAGCAGTACTTC. Encoded protein: CASSQVFGTGLYEQYF. The chain combines TRBV4-1 with TRBJ2-7, with TRBD1 identical over 9 bases. The trim removed 1 base at V and 3 bases at J, leaving 7 bases unmatched. Germline V gene sequence: CDR1 MGHRA, CDR2 YSYEKL. This CDR3 is 16 amino acids long.

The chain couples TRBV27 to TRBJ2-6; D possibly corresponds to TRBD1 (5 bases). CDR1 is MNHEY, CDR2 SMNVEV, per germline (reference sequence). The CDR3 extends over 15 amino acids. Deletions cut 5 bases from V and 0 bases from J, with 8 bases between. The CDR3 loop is CASSDSFSGANVLTF. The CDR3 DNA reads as TGTGCCAGCAGTGACAGTTTCTCTGGGGCCAACGTCCTGACTTTC.

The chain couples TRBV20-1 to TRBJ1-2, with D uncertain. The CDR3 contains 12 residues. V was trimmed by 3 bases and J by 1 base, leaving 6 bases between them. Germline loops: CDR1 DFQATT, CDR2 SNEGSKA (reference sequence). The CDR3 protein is CSASPGNYGYTF. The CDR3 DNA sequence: TGCAGTGCTAGTCCCGGTAACTATGGCTACACCTTC.

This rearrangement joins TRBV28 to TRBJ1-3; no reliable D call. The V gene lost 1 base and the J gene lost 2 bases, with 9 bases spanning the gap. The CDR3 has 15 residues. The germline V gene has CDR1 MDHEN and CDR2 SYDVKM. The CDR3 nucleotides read TGTGCCAGCAGTTTATCTCCAAGAGCTGGAAACACCATATATTTT. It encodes CASSLSPRAGNTIYF.

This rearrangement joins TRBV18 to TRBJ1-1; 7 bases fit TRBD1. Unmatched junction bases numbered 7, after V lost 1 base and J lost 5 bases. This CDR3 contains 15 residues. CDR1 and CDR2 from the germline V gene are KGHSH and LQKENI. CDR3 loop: CASSPQGAAGTEAFF. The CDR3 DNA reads TGTGCCAGCTCACCACAGGGGGCGGCAGGAACTGAAGCTTTCTTT.

The DNA for the CDR3 is TGTGCCAGCAGTCTAACAGGGGGTCGGATGAGCTACACCTTC. This gives the protein CASSLTGGRMSYTF. This chain links TRBV28 with TRBJ1-2; 8 bases fit TRBD1. Germline CDR1 MDHEN, CDR2 SYDVKM. V shed 5 bases and J 9 bases; nucleotides not matched to a gene: 11. The CDR3 is 14 amino acids.

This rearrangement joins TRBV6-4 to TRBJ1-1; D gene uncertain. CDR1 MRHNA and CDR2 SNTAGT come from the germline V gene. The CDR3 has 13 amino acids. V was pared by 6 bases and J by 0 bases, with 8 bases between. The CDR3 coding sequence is TGTGCCAGCAGCACAGAGATGAACACTGAAGCTTTCTTT. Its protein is CASSTEMNTEAFF.

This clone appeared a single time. The CDR3 spells CASSLLGQGGYTF. DNA of the CDR3: TGTGCCAGCAGCTTGTTGGGACAGGGTGGCTACACCTTC. The chain has TRBV5-6 and TRBJ1-2; 9 nucleotides line up with TRBD1. Germline CDR1 reads SGHDT; CDR2 reads YYEEEE. The CDR3 covers 13 residues. Losses at the gene ends were 1 base for V and 7 bases for J; bases not matched to a gene: 2.